The sequence of this T cell receptor beta chain was determined in a study of OX40 agonist ivuxolimab in advanced cancers. Study information: Each dose-escalation patient presented with hepatocellular carcinoma, melanoma, renal cell or head and neck cancer.

The CDR3 has 13 residues. Germline loops: CDR1 SGHTA, CDR2 FQGNSA. Trimming took 5 bases from V and 6 from J; bases not matched to a gene: 3. Repertoires were generated with immunoSEQ multiplex PCR, while TCRdb's copy carries only in-frame clones and drops some. Among under 80,000 clones, 85% to 90% were seen once, and the ten largest hold around 2%. Worth noting for this clone: Its antigen is not identified.

General study results and limits: At 0.1 to 3.0 mg/kg and by week 6, clonal expansion occurred in CD4+ and CD8+ blood T cells.

This material consisted of CD4+ or CD8+ T cells sorted from blood, taken in a trial of the OX40 agonist ivuxolimab. The TCR was taken from an adult with an advanced solid tumor such as melanoma, head and neck, liver or kidney cancer. This chain joins TRBV7-2 and TRBJ2-3; 9 nucleotides align to TRBD1. The CDR3 sequence is CASSNGQGDTQYF. CDR3 in DNA: TGTGCCAGCAGCAACGGACAGGGGGATACGCAGTATTTT.